The T cell receptor beta chain under discussion was sequenced for a study of beta chain features in type 1 diabetes (dated by TCRdb to the late 2010s). For the study in its entirety: Mean age, gender distribution, total cell number and subset yield did not differ between patients and healthy donors. Across all samples, some 110,000,000 sorted cells were examined, and cell number per subset correlated strongly with RNA yield. Regulatory and stem cell-like memory subsets were isolated from only 8 patients and 8 healthy donors, whereas naive and central memory subsets came from all 30 or so donors. In the study, TCRB repertoires of sorted circulating CD4+ T cell subsets from recently diagnosed type 1 diabetes patients were compared with those of matched healthy donors.

Summary of the overall study and its limitations: Only small numbers of individuals were included in the HLA sub-analyses, which left unresolved whether HLA type had any influence on TCRB rearrangement. At VDJ recombination sites, type 1 diabetes patients had fewer insertions and more deleted nucleotides, which implies abnormalities in thymic rearrangement. The naive, central memory and regulatory TCRB repertoires appeared to resemble one another more closely among patients than among healthy donors. In all four CD4+ subsets, TCRB CDR3 length was moderately but significantly shorter in type 1 diabetes patients. PCR may preferentially amplify shorter templates, but because patient and control samples were amplified and corrected together, any resulting skew would affect both groups equally. Sequencing cDNA rather than genomic DNA could over-represent highly expressing activated cells, although activation and CD3 levels did not differ between groups.

A single peripheral blood draw of 90 to 150 mL on average was collected from each donor into heparinised tubes. A BD FACSAria II was used to sort naive, central memory, regulatory and stem cell-like memory CD4+ T cells with a panel that included CD45RO, CCR7, CD25, CD127, CD95 and CD27. Purity was above 95% for every sorted population. PBMCs were isolated right away by Lymphoprep density gradient centrifugation and were stained directly, without culture. So that batch effects would be minimized, each experiment stained and sorted samples in pairs, pairing one healthy donor with one patient. The entire isolated RNA was reverse transcribed using the High Capacity cDNA Reverse Transcription Kit, and thus expressed TCRB transcripts were sequenced. Naive, central memory and regulatory T cell samples underwent deep immunoSEQ sequencing, averaging about 3.57 million total reads per sample. Sorted cells were lysed in RLT buffer and RNA was extracted with DNase-treated RNeasy Micro or Mini kits, depending on cell number. Each cell subset was processed on its own to prevent cross-contamination, while patient and healthy donor samples were processed together. Using the immunoSEQ multiplex PCR, TCRB sequences were amplified from cDNA into 87-bp fragments spanning the CDR3 region. Sequencing of the amplicons was performed on the Illumina HiSeq platform. Per the original workflow: PCR bias was computationally corrected using synthetic template baselines, reads within Hamming distance 2 were collapsed, and singletons that could not be merged were discarded. Reads were aligned to IMGT to assign V, D and J genes, CDR3 length, and insertions or deletions at six rearrangement sites. Within each subset, clonotype counts were normalized to sorted cell number, and only after that were true diversity and Gini coefficients computed with the tcR R package. Repertoire sharing was quantified using the overlap coefficient calculated on TCRB nucleotide sequences. Out-of-frame TCRB sequences from naive cells were analyzed as a proxy for the pre-selection repertoire. Sourced from immuneACCESS, this table was stored by TCRdb with only in-frame sequences that have V and J called. A share of the clones is absent; for the studies checked, an unresolved V gene accounts for under half, and the remainder has no known explanation. The V and J calls and clone size were taken over from that table, and D and trimming were inferred from the DNA. The sample table records 150,000 to 200,000 clones; over 55% of these occur just once. About 0.091% of the sample belongs to the ten largest clones.

The CDR3, cysteine through phenylalanine, is 13 amino acids long. This entry keeps only the CDR3 DNA: 39 bases, framed from base 1. At the junction V is shortened by 8 bases and J by 6 bases; bases outside the gene matches: 7. CDR1 and CDR2 are drawn from the germline V gene (reference sequence): MNHNY, SVGAGI. Points on this clone: Its binding antigen is unknown. Qualities for individual bases were not recorded, and no much larger clone is one base off.

Sample: naive CD4+ T cells from blood. The meaning of the sample's cell subset or site label: true naive CD4+ T cells. In this chain, TRBV6-6 is recombined with TRBJ1-1; 9 central nucleotides agree with TRBD1. The clonotype was recovered from a young man with type 1 diabetes. The bases are TGTGCCAGCCGGACAGGGGCAAGGGCTGAAGCTTTCTTT. This is translated as CASRTGARAEAFF.